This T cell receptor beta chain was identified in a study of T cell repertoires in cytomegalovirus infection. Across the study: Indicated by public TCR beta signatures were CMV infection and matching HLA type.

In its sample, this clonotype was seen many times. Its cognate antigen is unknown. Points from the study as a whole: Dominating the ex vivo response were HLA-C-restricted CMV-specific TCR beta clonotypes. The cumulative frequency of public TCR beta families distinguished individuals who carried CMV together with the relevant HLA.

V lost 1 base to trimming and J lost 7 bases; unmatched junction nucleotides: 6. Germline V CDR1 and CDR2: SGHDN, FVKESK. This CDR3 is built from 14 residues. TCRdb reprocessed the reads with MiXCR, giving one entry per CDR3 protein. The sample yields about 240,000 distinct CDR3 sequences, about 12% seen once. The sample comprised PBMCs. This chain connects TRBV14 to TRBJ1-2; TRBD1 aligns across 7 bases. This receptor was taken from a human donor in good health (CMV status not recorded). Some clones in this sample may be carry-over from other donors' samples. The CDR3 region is CASSQVGTAAGYTF. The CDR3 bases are TGTGCCAGCAGCCAAGTGGGGACAGCGGCTGGCTACACCTTC.